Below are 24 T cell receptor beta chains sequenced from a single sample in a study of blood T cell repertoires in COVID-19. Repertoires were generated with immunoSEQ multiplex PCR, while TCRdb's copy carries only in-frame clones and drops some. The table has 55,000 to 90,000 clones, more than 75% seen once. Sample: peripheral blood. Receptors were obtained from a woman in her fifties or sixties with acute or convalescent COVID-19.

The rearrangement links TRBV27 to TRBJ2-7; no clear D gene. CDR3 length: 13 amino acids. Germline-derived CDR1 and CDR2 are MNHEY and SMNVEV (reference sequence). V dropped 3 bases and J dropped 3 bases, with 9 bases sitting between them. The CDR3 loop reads CASSLSPRYEQYF. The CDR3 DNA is TGTGCCAGCAGTTTGAGCCCACGCTACGAGCAGTACTTC.

The CDR3 loop is CASSLMGGGRDTQYF. In DNA, the CDR3 is TGTGCCAGCAGCTTGATGGGGGGGGGCAGAGATACGCAGTATTTT. The V gene is TRBV5-4, the J gene TRBJ2-3; a weak D match, TRBD2 (7 bases). The V end was cut by 1 base, the J end by 5 bases, with 14 bases between. The CDR3 runs 15 residues. Germline lookup yields CDR1 SGHNT and CDR2 YYREEE (reference sequence).

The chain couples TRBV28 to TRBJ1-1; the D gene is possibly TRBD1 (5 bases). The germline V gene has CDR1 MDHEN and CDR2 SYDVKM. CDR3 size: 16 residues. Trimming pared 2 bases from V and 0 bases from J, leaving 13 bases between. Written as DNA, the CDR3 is TGTGCCAGCAGTTTACCGGGGCGGGGGATGAACACTGAAGCTTTCTTT. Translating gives CASSLPGRGMNTEAFF.

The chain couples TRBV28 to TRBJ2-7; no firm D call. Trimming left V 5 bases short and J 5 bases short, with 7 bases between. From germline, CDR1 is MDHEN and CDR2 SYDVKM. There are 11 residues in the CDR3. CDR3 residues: CASSPLDEQYF. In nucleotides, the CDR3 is TGTGCCAGCAGTCCCCTTGACGAGCAGTACTTC.

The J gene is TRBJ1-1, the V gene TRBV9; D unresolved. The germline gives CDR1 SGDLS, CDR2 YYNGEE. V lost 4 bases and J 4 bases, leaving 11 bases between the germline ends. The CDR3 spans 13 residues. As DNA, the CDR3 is TGTGCCAGCAGCTTTCGACATTCCACTGAAGCTTTCTTT. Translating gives CASSFRHSTEAFF.

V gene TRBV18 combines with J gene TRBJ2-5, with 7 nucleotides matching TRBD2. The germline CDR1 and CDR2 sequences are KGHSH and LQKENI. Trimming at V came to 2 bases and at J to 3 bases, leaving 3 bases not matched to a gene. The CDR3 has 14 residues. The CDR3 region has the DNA TGTGCCAGCTCACCAATACGGGGGGAAGAGACCCAGTACTTC. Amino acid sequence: CASSPIRGEETQYF. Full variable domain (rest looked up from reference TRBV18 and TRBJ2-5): NAGVMQNPRHLVRRRGQEARLRCSPMKGHSHVYWYRQLPEEGLKFMVYLQKENIIDESGMPKERFSAEFPKEGPSILRIQQVVRGDSAAYFCASSPIRGEETQYFGPGTRLLVL.

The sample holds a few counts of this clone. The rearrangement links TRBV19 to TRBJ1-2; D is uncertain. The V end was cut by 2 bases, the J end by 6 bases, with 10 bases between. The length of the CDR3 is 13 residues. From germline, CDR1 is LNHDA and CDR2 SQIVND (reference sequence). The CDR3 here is CASSIYPTDGYTF. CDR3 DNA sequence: TGTGCCAGTAGTATATATCCCACGGATGGCTACACCTTC.

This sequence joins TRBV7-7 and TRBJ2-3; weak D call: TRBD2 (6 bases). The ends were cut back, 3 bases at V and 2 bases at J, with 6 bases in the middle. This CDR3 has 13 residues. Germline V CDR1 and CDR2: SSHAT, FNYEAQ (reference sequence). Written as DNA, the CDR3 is TGTGCCAGCAGCTTGGGACTCACAGATACGCAGTATTTT. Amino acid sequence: CASSLGLTDTQYF.

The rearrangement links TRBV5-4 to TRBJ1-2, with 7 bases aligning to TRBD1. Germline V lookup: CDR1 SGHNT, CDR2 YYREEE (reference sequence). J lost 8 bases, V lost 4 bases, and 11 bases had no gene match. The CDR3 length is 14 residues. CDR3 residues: CASSQGQIGRGYTF. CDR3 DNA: TGTGCCAGCAGCCAGGGACAGATAGGGAGGGGCTACACCTTC. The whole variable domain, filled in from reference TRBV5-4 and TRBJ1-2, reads ETGVTQSPTHLIKTRGQQVTLRCSSQSGHNTVSWYQQALGQGPQFIFQYYREEENGRGNFPPRFSGLQFPNYSSELNVNALELDDSALYLCASSQGQIGRGYTFGSGTRLTVV.

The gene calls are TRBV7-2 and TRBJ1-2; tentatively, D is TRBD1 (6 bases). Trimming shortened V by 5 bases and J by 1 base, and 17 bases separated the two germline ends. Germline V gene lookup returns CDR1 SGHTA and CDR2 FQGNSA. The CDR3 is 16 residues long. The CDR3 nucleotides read TGTGCCAGCAGCCCGAGGGGGGGCGCGGGTAACTATGGCTACACCTTC. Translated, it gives CASSPRGGAGNYGYTF.

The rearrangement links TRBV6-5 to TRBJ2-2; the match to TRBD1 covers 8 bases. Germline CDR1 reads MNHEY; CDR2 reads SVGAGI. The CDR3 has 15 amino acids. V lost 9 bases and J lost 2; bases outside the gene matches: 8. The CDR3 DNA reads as TGTGCCAGTGAGATATCAGGGGGCAACACCGGGGAGCTGTTTTTT. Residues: CASEISGGNTGELFF.

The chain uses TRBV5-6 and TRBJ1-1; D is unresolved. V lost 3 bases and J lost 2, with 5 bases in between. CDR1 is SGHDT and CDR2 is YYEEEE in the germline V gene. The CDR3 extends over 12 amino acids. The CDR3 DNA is TGTGCCAGCAGCTCTGTCAACACTGAAGCTTTCTTT. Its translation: CASSSVNTEAFF.

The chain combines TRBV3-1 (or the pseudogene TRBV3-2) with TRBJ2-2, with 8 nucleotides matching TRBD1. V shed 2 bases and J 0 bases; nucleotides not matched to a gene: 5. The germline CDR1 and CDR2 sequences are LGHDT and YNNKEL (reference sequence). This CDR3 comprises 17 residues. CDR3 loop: CASSQPGTGSNTGELFF. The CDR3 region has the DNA TGTGCCAGCAGCCAACCCGGGACAGGATCGAACACCGGGGAGCTGTTTTTT.

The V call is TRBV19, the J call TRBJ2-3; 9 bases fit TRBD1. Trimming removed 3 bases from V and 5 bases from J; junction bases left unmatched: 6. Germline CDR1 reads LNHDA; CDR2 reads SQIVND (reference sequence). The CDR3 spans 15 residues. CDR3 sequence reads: CASSIPGQGRDTQYF. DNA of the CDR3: TGTGCCAGTAGTATCCCCGGACAGGGGAGAGATACGCAGTATTTT.

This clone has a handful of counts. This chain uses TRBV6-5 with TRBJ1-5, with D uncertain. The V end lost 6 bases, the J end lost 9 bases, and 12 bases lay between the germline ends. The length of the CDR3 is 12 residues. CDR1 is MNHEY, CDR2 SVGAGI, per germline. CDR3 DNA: TGTGCCAGCAGCCGTCCCGCGGGGCCCCAGCATTTT. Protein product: CASSRPAGPQHF.

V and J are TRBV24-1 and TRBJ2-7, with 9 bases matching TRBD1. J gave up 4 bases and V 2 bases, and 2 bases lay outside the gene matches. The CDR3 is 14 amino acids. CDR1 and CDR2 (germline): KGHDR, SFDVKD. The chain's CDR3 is CATSDWDREYEQYF. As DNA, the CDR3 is TGTGCCACCAGTGATTGGGACAGGGAGTACGAGCAGTACTTC.

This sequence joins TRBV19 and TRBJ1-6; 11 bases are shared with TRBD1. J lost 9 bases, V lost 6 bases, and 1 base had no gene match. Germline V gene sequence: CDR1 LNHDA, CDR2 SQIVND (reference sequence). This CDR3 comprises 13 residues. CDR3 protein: CASRDRGLSPLHF. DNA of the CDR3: TGTGCCAGTAGGGACAGGGGGCTTTCACCCCTCCACTTT.

The CDR3 coding sequence is TGTGCCAGCAGTTCCTTGGGCAATGGCAATCAGCCCCAGCATTTT. Protein product: CASSSLGNGNQPQHF. The gene calls are TRBV28 and TRBJ1-5, with D hard to call. Germline V CDR1 and CDR2: MDHEN, SYDVKM. The CDR3 is made up of 15 amino acids. V gave up 4 bases and J gave up 2 bases, with 12 bases separating them.

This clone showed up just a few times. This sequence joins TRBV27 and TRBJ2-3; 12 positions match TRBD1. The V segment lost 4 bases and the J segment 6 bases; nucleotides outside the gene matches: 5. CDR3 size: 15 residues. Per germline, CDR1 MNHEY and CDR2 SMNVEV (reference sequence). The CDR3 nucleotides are TGTGCCAGCAGTTCGGGACAGGGGGCATTTGATACGCAGTATTTT. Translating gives CASSSGQGAFDTQYF.

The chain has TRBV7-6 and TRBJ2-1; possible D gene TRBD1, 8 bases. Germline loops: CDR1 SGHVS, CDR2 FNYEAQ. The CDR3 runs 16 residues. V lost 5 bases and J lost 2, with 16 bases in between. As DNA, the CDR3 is TGTGCCAGCAGCGTACAGGGGGGGAATACCTACAATGAGCAGTTCTTC. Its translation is CASSVQGGNTYNEQFF.

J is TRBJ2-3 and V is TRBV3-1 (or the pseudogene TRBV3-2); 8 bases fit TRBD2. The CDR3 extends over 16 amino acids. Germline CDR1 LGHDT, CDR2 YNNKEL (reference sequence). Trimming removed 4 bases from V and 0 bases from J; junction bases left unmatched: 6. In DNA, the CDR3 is TGTGCCAGCAGCCTTCAGCGGGGGCGTAGCACAGATACGCAGTATTTT. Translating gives CASSLQRGRSTDTQYF.

CDR3 residues: CASSPRLAGGQETQYF. The DNA of the CDR3 is TGTGCCAGCAGCCCACGACTAGCGGGGGGTCAAGAGACCCAGTACTTC. The chain employs TRBV4-2 and TRBJ2-5; 13 bases map to TRBD2. The V gene end was trimmed by 4 bases and the J gene end by 2 bases; junction bases not matched to a gene: 4. Per the germline V gene, CDR1 is LGHNA and CDR2 is YNFKEQ. CDR3 length equals 16 residues.

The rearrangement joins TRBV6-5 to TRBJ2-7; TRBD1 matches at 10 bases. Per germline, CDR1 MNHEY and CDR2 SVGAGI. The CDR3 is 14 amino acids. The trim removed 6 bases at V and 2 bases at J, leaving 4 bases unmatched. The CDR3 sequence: CASRTGQGPYEQYF. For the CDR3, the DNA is TGTGCCAGCAGGACGGGACAGGGGCCCTACGAGCAGTACTTC.

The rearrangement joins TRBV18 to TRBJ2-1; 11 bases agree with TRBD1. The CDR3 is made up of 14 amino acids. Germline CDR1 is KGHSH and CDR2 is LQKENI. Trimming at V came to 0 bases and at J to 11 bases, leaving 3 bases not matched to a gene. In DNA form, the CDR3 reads TGTGCCAGCTCACCACCTGGGACAGGGGGTAAGCAGTTCTTC. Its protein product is CASSPPGTGGKQFF.